This TCR beta chain comes out of a study of T cell repertoires in cytomegalovirus infection. A note on this clonotype: Its antigen is unidentified. Its ends do not fully match the called genes, so a read error is possible.

Study-level points and caveats: The study identified carriers of CMV plus the relevant HLA from cumulative public TCR beta family frequency.

From the reads, TCRdb called clonotypes with MiXCR, one entry per CDR3 protein. The sample lists about 450,000 distinct CDR3 sequences; approximately 32% were seen once. This CDR3 region has 15 residues. Germline V lookup: CDR1 SGHTA, CDR2 FQGNSA. The sequencing sample was made of PBMCs. J is TRBJ1-5 and V is TRBV7-2; the D is unclear. This clonotype was obtained from a human donor in good health (CMV status not recorded). Some clones in this sample may be carry-over from other donors' samples. CDR3 bases: TGTGCCAGCAGCTTAGGTTCGGGAAGCAATCAGCCCCATCATTTT. Its protein product is CASSLGSGSNQPHHF.